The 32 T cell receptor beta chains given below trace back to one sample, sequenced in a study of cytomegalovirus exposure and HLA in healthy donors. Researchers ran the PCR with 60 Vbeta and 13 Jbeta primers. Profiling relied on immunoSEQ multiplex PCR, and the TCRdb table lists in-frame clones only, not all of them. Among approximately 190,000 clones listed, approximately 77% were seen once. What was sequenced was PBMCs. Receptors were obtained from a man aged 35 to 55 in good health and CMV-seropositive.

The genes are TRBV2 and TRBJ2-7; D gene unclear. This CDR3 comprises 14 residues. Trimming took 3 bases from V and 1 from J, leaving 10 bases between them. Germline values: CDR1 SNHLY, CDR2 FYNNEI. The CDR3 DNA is TGTGCCAGCAGTGACCGTTACGGGTCCTACGAGCAGTACTTC. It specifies CASSDRYGSYEQYF. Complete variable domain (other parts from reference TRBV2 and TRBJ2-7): EPEVTQTPSHQVTQMGQEVILRCVPISNHLYFYWYRQILGQKVEFLVSFYNNEISEKSEIFDDQFSVERPDGSNFTLKIRSTKLEDSAMYFCASSDRYGSYEQYFGPGTRLTVT.

The CDR3 reads CASSGQVGETQYF. The CDR3, as DNA: TGTGCCAGCAGTGGACAGGTTGGGGAGACCCAGTACTTC. This chain joins TRBV6-1 and TRBJ2-5; D is possibly TRBD1 (6 bases). The CDR3 is made up of 13 amino acids. Between the trimmed V and J ends, which lost 4 bases and 5 bases, there was a span of 11 bases. Germline CDR1 is MNHNS and CDR2 is SASEGT.

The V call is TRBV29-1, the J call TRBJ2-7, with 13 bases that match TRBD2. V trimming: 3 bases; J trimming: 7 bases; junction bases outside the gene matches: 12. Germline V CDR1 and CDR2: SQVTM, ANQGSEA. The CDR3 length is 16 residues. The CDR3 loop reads CSVEGPGLAGIKEQYF. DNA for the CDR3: TGCAGCGTTGAGGGGCCGGGACTAGCGGGAATTAAAGAGCAGTACTTC.

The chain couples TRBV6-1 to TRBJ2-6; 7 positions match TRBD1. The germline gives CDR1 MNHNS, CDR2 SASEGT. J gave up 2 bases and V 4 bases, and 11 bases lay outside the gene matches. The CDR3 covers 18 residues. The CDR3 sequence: CASSVSPGTAAGANVLTF. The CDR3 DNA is TGTGCCAGCAGTGTTTCACCCGGGACAGCGGCTGGGGCCAACGTCCTGACTTTC.

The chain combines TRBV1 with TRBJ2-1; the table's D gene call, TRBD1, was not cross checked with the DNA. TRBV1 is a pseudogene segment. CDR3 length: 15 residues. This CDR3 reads CTSSQDPGQLNEQFF. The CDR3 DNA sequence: TGCACCAGCAGCCAAGATCCCGGACAGCTCAATGAGCAGTTCTTC.

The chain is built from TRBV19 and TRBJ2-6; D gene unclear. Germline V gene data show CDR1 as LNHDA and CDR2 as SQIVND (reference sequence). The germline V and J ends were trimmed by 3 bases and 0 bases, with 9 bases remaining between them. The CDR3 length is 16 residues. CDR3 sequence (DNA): TGTGCCAGTAGTATGCTACAGCTCTCTGGGGCCAACGTCCTGACTTTC. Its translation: CASSMLQLSGANVLTF.

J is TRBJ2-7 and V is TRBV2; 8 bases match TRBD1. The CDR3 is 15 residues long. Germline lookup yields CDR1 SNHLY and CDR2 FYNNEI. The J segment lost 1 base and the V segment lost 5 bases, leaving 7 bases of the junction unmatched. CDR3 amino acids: CASSLDRDWSYEQYF. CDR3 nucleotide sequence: TGTGCCAGCAGTCTGGACAGGGACTGGTCCTACGAGCAGTACTTC.

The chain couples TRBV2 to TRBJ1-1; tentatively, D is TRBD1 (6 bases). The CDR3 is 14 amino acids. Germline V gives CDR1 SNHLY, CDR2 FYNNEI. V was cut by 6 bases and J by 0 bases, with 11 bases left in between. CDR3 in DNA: TGTGCCAGCAGACACAGGGTCCTGAACACTGAAGCTTTCTTT. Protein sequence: CASRHRVLNTEAFF.

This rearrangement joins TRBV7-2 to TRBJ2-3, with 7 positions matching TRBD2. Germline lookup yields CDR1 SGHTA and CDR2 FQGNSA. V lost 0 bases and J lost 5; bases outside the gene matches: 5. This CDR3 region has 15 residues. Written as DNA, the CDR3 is TGTGCCAGCAGCTTAGCTCGCGGGAGTGGAGATACGCAGTATTTT. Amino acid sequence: CASSLARGSGDTQYF.

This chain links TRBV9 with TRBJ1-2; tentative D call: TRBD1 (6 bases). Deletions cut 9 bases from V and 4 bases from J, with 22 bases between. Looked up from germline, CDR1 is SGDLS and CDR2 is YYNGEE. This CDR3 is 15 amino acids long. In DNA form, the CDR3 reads TGTGCCACGTACCCCAGTGGGGGCAATCTCTATGGCTACACCTTC. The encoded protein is CATYPSGGNLYGYTF. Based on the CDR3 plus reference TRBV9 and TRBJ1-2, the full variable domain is DSGVTQTPKHLITATGQRVTLRCSPRSGDLSVYWYQQSLDQGLQFLIQYYNGEERAKGNILERFSAQQFPDLHSELNLSSLELGDSALYFCATYPSGGNLYGYTFGSGTRLTVV.

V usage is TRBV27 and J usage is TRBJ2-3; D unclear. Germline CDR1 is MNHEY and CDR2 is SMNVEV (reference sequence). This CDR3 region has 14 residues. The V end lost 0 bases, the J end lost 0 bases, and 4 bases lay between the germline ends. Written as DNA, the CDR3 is TGTGCCAGCAGTTTATCGAGTAGCACAGATACGCAGTATTTT. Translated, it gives CASSLSSSTDTQYF.

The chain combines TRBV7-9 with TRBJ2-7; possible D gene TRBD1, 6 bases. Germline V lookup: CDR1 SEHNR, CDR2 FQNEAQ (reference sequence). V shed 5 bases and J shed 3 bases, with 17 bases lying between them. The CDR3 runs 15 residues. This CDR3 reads CASSPLQGPGYEQYF. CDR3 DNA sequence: TGTGCCAGCAGCCCATTACAGGGCCCGGGCTACGAGCAGTACTTC.

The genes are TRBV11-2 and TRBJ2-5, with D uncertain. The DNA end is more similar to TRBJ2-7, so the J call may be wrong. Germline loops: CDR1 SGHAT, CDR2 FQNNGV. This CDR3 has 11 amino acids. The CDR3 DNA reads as TGTGCCAGCAGCTCCTCCTACGAGCAGTACTTC. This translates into CASSSSYEQYF.

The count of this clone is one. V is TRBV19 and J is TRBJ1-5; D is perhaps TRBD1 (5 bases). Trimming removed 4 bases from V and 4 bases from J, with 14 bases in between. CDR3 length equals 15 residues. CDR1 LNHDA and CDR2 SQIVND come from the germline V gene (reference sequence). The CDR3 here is CASSKGLLGNQPQHF. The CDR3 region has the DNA TGTGCCAGTAGTAAGGGACTCCTGGGGAATCAGCCCCAGCATTTT.

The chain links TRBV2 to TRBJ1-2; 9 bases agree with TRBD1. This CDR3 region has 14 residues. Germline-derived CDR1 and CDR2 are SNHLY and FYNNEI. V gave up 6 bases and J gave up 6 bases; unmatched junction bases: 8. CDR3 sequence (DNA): TGTGCCAGCAGCGACACCGACAGGGGGGATGGCTACACCTTC. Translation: CASSDTDRGDGYTF. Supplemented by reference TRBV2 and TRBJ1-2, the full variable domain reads EPEVTQTPSHQVTQMGQEVILRCVPISNHLYFYWYRQILGQKVEFLVSFYNNEISEKSEIFDDQFSVERPDGSNFTLKIRSTKLEDSAMYFCASSDTDRGDGYTFGSGTRLTVV.

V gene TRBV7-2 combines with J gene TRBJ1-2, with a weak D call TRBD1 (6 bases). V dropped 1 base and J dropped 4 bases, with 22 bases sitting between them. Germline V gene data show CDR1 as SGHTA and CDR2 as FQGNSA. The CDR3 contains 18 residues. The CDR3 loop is CASSLEGSGVFLAYGYTF. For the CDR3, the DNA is TGTGCCAGCAGCTTAGAAGGTTCAGGGGTTTTTCTGGCCTATGGCTACACCTTC. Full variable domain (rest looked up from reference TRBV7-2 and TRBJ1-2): GAGVSQSPSNKVTEKGKDVELRCDPISGHTALYWYRQSLGQGLEFLIYFQGNSAPDKSGLPSDRFSAERTGGSVSTLTIQRTQQEDSAVYLCASSLEGSGVFLAYGYTFGSGTRLTVV.

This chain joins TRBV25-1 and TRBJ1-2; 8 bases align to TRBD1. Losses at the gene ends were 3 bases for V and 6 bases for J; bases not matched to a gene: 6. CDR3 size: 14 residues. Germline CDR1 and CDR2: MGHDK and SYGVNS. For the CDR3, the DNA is TGTGCCAGCAGTGACCAGGGGGCGCGGAATGGCTACACCTTC. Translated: CASSDQGARNGYTF.

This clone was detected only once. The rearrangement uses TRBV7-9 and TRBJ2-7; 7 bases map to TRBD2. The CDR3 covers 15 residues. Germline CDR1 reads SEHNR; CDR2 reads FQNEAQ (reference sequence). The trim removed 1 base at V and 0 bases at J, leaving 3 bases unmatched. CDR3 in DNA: TGTGCCAGCAGCTTAGGGGGCGGGAGCTCCTACGAGCAGTACTTC. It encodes CASSLGGGSSYEQYF. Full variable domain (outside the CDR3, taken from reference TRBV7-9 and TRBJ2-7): DTGVSQNPRHKITKRGQNVTFRCDPISEHNRLYWYRQTLGQGPEFLTYFQNEAQLEKSRLLSDRFSAERPKGSFSTLEIQRTEQGDSAMYLCASSLGGGSSYEQYFGPGTRLTVT.

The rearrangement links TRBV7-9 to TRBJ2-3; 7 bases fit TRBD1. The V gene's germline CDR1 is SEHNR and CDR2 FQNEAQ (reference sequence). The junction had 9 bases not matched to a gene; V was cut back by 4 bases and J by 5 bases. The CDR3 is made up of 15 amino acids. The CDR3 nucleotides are TGTGCCAGCAGCTCCTCGGGACAGTCAGGAGATACGCAGTATTTT. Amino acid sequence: CASSSSGQSGDTQYF.

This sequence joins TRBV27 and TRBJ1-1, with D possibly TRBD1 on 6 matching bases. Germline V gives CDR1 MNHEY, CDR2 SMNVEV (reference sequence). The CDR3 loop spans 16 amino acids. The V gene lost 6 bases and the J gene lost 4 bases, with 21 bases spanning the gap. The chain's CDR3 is CASRSPFGQGSTEAFF. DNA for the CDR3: TGTGCCAGCAGATCCCCCTTCGGGCAGGGGTCCACTGAAGCTTTCTTT.

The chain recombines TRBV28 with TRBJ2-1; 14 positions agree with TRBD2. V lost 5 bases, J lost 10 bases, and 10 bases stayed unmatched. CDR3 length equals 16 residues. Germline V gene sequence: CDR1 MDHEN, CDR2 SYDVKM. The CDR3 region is CASSPLGLAGGGEQFF. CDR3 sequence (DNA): TGTGCCAGCAGTCCCCTCGGACTAGCGGGAGGAGGCGAGCAGTTCTTC.

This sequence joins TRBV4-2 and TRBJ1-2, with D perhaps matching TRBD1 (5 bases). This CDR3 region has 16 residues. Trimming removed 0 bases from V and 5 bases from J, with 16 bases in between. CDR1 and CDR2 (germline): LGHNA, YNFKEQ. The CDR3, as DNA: TGTGCCAGCAGCCAAGATTGGGGTGCCAGGGTTTATGGCTACACCTTC. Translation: CASSQDWGARVYGYTF.

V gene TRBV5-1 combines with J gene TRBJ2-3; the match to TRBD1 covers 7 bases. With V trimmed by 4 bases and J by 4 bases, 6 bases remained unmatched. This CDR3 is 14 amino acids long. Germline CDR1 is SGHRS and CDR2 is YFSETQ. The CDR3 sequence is CASSPDTGADTQYF. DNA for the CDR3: TGCGCCAGCAGCCCCGATACAGGGGCAGATACGCAGTATTTT.

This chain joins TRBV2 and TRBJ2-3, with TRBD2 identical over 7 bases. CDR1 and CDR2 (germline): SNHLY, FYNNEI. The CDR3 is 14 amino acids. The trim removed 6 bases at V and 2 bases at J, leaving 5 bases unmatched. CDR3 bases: TGTGCCAGCAGGGGGCGGGACTACACAGATACGCAGTATTTT. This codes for CASRGRDYTDTQYF.

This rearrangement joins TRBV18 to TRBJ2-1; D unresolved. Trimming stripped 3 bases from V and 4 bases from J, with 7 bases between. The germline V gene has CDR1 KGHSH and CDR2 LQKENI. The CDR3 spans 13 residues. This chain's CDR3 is CASSPGLYNEQFF. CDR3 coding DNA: TGTGCCAGCTCACCTGGGCTTTACAATGAGCAGTTCTTC.

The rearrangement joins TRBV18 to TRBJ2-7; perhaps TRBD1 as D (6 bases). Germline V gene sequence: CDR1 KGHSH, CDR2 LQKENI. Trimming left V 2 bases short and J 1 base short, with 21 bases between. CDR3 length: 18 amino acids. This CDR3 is CASSPNRLQTGLSYEQYF. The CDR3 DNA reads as TGTGCCAGCTCACCAAACCGCCTACAGACAGGCCTATCCTACGAGCAGTACTTC.

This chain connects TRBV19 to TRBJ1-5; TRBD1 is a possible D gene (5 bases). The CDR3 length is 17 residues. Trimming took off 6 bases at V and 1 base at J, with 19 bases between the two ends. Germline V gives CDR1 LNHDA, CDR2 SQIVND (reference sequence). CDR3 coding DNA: TGTGCCAGTAGGCTGGGAAAGGGGAGGTTGAGCAATCAGCCCCAGCATTTT. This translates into CASRLGKGRLSNQPQHF.

In DNA form, the CDR3 reads TGTGCCAGTGGGGACAGGGCGGTAGAGACCCAGTACTTC. The encoded protein is CASGDRAVETQYF. The V call is TRBV19, the J call TRBJ2-5; 9 bases line up with TRBD1. The junction had 5 bases not matched to a gene; V was cut back by 8 bases and J by 4 bases. Per germline, CDR1 LNHDA and CDR2 SQIVND (reference sequence). The length of the CDR3 is 13 residues. Drawing the rest from reference TRBV19 and TRBJ2-5, the complete variable domain is DGGITQSPKYLFRKEGQNVTLSCEQNLNHDAMYWYRQDPGQGLRLIYYSQIVNDFQKGDIAEGYSVSREKKESFPLTVTSAQKNPTAFYLCASGDRAVETQYFGPGTRLLVL.

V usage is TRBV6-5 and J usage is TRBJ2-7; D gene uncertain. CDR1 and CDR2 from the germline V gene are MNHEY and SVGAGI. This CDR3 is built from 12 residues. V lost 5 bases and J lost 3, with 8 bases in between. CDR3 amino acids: CASSATDYEQYF. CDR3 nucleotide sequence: TGTGCCAGCAGTGCAACAGACTACGAGCAGTACTTC.

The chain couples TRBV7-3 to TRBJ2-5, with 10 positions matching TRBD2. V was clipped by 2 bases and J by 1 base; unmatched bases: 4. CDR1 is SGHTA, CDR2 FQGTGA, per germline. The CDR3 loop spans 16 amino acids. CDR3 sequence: CASSLFGLAVQETQYF. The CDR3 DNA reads TGTGCCAGCAGCTTATTTGGACTAGCGGTCCAAGAGACCCAGTACTTC.

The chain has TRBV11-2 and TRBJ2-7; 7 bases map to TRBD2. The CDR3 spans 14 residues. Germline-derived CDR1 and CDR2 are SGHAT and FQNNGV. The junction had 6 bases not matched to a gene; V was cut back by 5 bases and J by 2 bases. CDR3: CASSETSRAYEQYF. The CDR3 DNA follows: TGTGCCAGCAGCGAGACTAGCCGAGCCTACGAGCAGTACTTC. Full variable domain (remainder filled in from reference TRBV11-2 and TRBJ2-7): EAGVAQSPRYKIIEKRQSVAFWCNPISGHATLYWYQQILGQGPKLLIQFQNNGVVDDSQLPKDRFSAERLKGVDSTLKIQPAKLEDSAVYLCASSETSRAYEQYFGPGTRLTVT.

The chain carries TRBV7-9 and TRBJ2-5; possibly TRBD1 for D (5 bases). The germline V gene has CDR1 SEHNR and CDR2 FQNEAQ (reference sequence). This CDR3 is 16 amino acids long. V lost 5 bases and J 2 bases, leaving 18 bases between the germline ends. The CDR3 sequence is CASSHPRTRIQETQYF. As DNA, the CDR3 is TGTGCCAGCAGCCATCCGAGGACACGGATACAAGAGACCCAGTACTTC.